One and the same sample provided the 20 T cell receptor beta chains below, sequenced in a study of cytomegalovirus exposure and HLA in healthy donors. Primers included in the PCR were 60 Vbeta and 13 Jbeta primers. The protocol was immunoSEQ multiplex PCR, while the TCRdb copy is restricted to in-frame clones and leaves out a portion. The table lists 120,000 to 150,000 clones, 75% to 90% of them singletons. The sample comprised PBMCs. Receptors were obtained from a female donor in good health and CMV-seronegative.

The genes are TRBV7-2 and TRBJ2-2; 8 nucleotides match TRBD1. The V segment lost 3 bases and the J segment 3 bases; nucleotides outside the gene matches: 6. CDR1 SGHTA and CDR2 FQGNSA come from the germline V gene. The CDR3 is 16 residues long. CDR3 coding DNA: TGTGCCAGCAGCTTCTCAGGGGGCGCGTACACCGGGGAGCTGTTTTTT. This sequence encodes CASSFSGGAYTGELFF.

The rearrangement uses TRBV5-1 and TRBJ2-2; the D gene is possibly TRBD2 (5 bases). Germline loops: CDR1 SGHRS, CDR2 YFSETQ. There are 14 residues in the CDR3. Trimming left V 3 bases short and J 5 bases short, with 11 bases between. In DNA, the CDR3 is TGCGCCAGCAGCTATAGAACGGGGACCGGGGAGCTGTTTTTT. Its translation: CASSYRTGTGELFF.

The V and J genes are TRBV19 and TRBJ1-2, with 8 positions matching TRBD1. This CDR3 is 13 amino acids long. CDR1 LNHDA and CDR2 SQIVND come from the germline V gene (reference sequence). J was trimmed by 8 bases and V by 4 bases; bases with no gene match: 6. CDR3 sequence (DNA): TGTGCCAGTAGTAGCACAGGGGGTGCAGGCTACACCTTC. It specifies CASSSTGGAGYTF.

With respect to this clone: Sequence at one end of the junction differs from germline and may be a read error. The chain is built from TRBV18 and TRBJ1-4; 7 bases align to TRBD1. Per the germline V gene, CDR1 is KGHSH and CDR2 is LQKENI. The CDR3 is 12 residues long. The CDR3, as DNA: TGTGCCAGCTCAGACGCATATACCGGGACAGCTTTT. Translated, it gives CASSDAYTGTAF.

V and J are TRBV20-1 and TRBJ1-2, with D perhaps TRBD1 (5 bases). The CDR3 loop spans 11 amino acids. CDR1 and CDR2 (germline): DFQATT, SNEGSKA (reference sequence). CDR3: CRSIGGEGYTF. Here the CDR3 DNA reads TGCAGATCCATTGGGGGGGAAGGCTACACCTTC.

In DNA form, the CDR3 reads TGTGCCAGCAGTTTCTCCGGGCAGGGTGGTGAAAAACTGTTTTTT. Translation gives CASSFSGQGGEKLFF. This chain connects TRBV27 to TRBJ1-4; tentative D call: TRBD1 (5 bases). The CDR3 runs to 15 residues. Trimming pared 3 bases from V and 7 bases from J, leaving 15 bases between. The V gene's germline CDR1 is MNHEY and CDR2 SMNVEV (reference sequence).

This rearrangement joins TRBV5-1 to TRBJ2-1; 7 bases fit TRBD1. CDR1 SGHRS and CDR2 YFSETQ come from the germline V gene. This CDR3 spans 14 amino acids. After removal of 3 bases from V and 4 bases from J, the junction contained 4 bases not matched to a gene. The CDR3 DNA follows: TGCGCCAGCAGCTCGGGGACAGAATACAATGAGCAGTTCTTC. It specifies CASSSGTEYNEQFF.

The rearrangement joins TRBV5-5 to TRBJ1-1, with D maybe TRBD1 (6 bases). CDR1 is SGHKS and CDR2 is YYEKEE in the germline V gene (reference sequence). V lost 0 bases, J lost 2 bases, and 14 bases lay in between. The CDR3 contains 16 residues. CDR3 protein: CASSLGPDRTNTEAFF. Here the CDR3 DNA reads TGTGCCAGCAGCTTGGGCCCAGACAGGACCAACACTGAAGCTTTCTTT.

This chain connects TRBV28 to TRBJ1-1, with TRBD1 matching over 8 bases. Germline lookup yields CDR1 MDHEN and CDR2 SYDVKM. CDR3 size: 17 residues. V dropped 11 bases and J dropped 0; count of bases not matched to a gene: 17. The CDR3 loop is CAGGQGASPGMNTEAFF. In nucleotides, the CDR3 is TGTGCCGGCGGACAGGGCGCTTCTCCCGGAATGAACACTGAAGCTTTCTTT.

This clone was seen once. J is TRBJ2-1 and V is TRBV12-5, with 10 bases fitting TRBD2. The CDR3 contains 15 residues. The germline V gene encodes CDR1 LGHNT and CDR2 FRNRAP. V lost 5 bases to trimming and J lost 8 bases; unmatched junction nucleotides: 9. CDR3 in DNA: TGTGCTAGTGGTCACGGGACTAGCGATGGGGATGAGCAGTTCTTC. This sequence encodes CASGHGTSDGDEQFF. The variable domain in full, completed from reference TRBV12-5 and TRBJ2-1, reads DARVTQTPRHKVTEMGQEVTMRCQPILGHNTVFWYRQTMMQGLELLAYFRNRAPLDDSGMPKDRFSAEMPDATLATLKIQPSEPRDSAVYFCASGHGTSDGDEQFFGPGTRLTVL.

The rearrangement uses TRBV19 and TRBJ2-7; D perhaps matches TRBD1 (5 bases). The germline CDR1 and CDR2 sequences are LNHDA and SQIVND (reference sequence). The germline V and J ends were trimmed by 11 bases and 4 bases, with 21 bases remaining between them. This CDR3 has 14 amino acids. CDR3 sequence reads: CAGLPQGDGYEQYF. In nucleotides, the CDR3 is TGTGCCGGATTACCTCAGGGTGACGGGTACGAGCAGTACTTC.

This rearrangement joins TRBV2 to TRBJ2-7; 10 bases fit TRBD1. The CDR3 loop spans 17 amino acids. In germline, CDR1 is SNHLY, CDR2 FYNNEI. V shed 3 bases and J 3 bases; nucleotides not matched to a gene: 11. DNA of the CDR3: TGTGCCAGCAGTGAGAGTTTTTCGGGACAGGGGTTCTACGAGCAGTACTTC. It codes for CASSESFSGQGFYEQYF.

Here the CDR3 DNA reads TGCGCCAGCAGCTGGGACAGCGGCAATCAGCCCCAGCATTTT. Protein: CASSWDSGNQPQHF. V gene TRBV5-1 combines with J gene TRBJ1-5, with 7 bases lining up with TRBD1. Per germline, CDR1 SGHRS and CDR2 YFSETQ. V lost 3 bases and J lost 2; bases outside the gene matches: 2. This CDR3 region has 14 residues.

J is TRBJ1-5 and V is TRBV19, with D hard to call. The germline gives CDR1 LNHDA, CDR2 SQIVND (reference sequence). The V gene lost 1 base and the J gene lost 2 bases, with 18 bases spanning the gap. The CDR3 covers 18 residues. CDR3 DNA sequence: TGTGCCAGTAGTATAGTCCGACGAGGGAAAAGTGGCAATCAGCCCCAGCATTTT. It specifies CASSIVRRGKSGNQPQHF.

The chain joins TRBV29-1 to TRBJ1-1; D is uncertain. The CDR3 is 14 amino acids. The V end was cut by 4 bases, the J end by 0 bases, with 12 bases between. Germline CDR1 and CDR2: SQVTM and ANQGSEA. Written as DNA, the CDR3 is TGCAGCGTTGTACGGGGTGGGGTGAACACTGAAGCTTTCTTT. Its translation is CSVVRGGVNTEAFF. The full variable domain, its missing parts supplied by reference TRBV29-1 and TRBJ1-1, is SAVISQKPSRDICQRGTSLTIQCQVDSQVTMMFWYRQQPGQSLTLIATANQGSEATYESGFVIDKFPISRPNLTFSTLTVSNMSPEDSSIYLCSVVRGGVNTEAFFGQGTRLTVV.

J is TRBJ1-2 and V is TRBV7-9; tentatively, D is TRBD1 (5 bases). The ends were cut back, 4 bases at V and 4 bases at J, with 7 bases in the middle. CDR1 SEHNR and CDR2 FQNEAQ come from the germline V gene (reference sequence). The CDR3 consists of 12 residues. The CDR3 reads CASSSRGYGYTF. The CDR3 DNA reads TGTGCCAGCAGCTCTAGGGGCTATGGCTACACCTTC.

V is TRBV11-2 and J is TRBJ2-5; 11 nucleotides align to TRBD2. CDR1 SGHAT and CDR2 FQNNGV come from the germline V gene. The CDR3 is 16 amino acids. Unmatched junction bases numbered 6, after V lost 5 bases and J lost 1 base. The CDR3 DNA follows: TGTGCCAGCAGCATAGGAGGACTAGCGGGCCAAGAGACCCAGTACTTC. Encoded protein: CASSIGGLAGQETQYF. Based on the CDR3 plus reference TRBV11-2 and TRBJ2-5, the full variable domain is EAGVAQSPRYKIIEKRQSVAFWCNPISGHATLYWYQQILGQGPKLLIQFQNNGVVDDSQLPKDRFSAERLKGVDSTLKIQPAKLEDSAVYLCASSIGGLAGQETQYFGPGTRLLVL.

The chain is built from TRBV28 and TRBJ1-1; TRBD1 is a possible D gene (6 bases). Trimming took off 6 bases at V and 4 bases at J, with 15 bases between the two ends. The CDR3 totals 14 residues. In germline, CDR1 is MDHEN, CDR2 SYDVKM. The CDR3 reads CASRPTGWGTEAFF. The CDR3 nucleotides are TGTGCCAGCAGGCCTACAGGGTGGGGCACTGAAGCTTTCTTT. The variable domain in full, with the rest retrieved from reference TRBV28 and TRBJ1-1, is DVKVTQSSRYLVKRTGEKVFLECVQDMDHENMFWYRQDPGLGLRLIYFSYDVKMKEKGDIPEGYSVSREKKERFSLILESASTNQTSMYLCASRPTGWGTEAFFGQGTRLTVV.

This rearrangement joins TRBV5-1 to TRBJ2-7; no clear D gene. Germline V CDR1 and CDR2: SGHRS, YFSETQ. The V end was cut by 1 base, the J end by 0 bases, with 5 bases between. The CDR3 sequence is 13 residues long. CDR3: CASSLYSSYEQYF. The CDR3 nucleotides are TGCGCCAGCAGCTTGTATAGCTCCTACGAGCAGTACTTC.

There are a few counts of this clone. The genes are TRBV7-4 and TRBJ1-4; no clear D. From germline, CDR1 is SGHVT and CDR2 SQSDAQ. The CDR3 runs 16 residues. The V end lost 5 bases, the J end lost 5 bases, and 18 bases lay between the germline ends. CDR3 sequence: CASSNGIQMENEKLFF. The CDR3, as DNA: TGTGCCAGCAGCAACGGGATACAGATGGAGAATGAAAAACTGTTTTTT. Supplemented by reference TRBV7-4 and TRBJ1-4, the full variable domain reads GAGVSQSPRYKVAKRGRDVALRCDSISGHVTLYWYRQTLGQGSEVLTYSQSDAQRDKSGRPSGRFSAERPERSVSTLKIQRTEQGDSAVYLCASSNGIQMENEKLFFGSGTQLSVL.